The rows below give T cell receptor beta chains drawn from one sample of a study of post-analysis software for immune sequencing data. TCRdb fed the PCR reads into MiXCR, producing one record per CDR3 protein. The sample carries some 890,000 distinct CDR3 sequences, approximately 50% recorded once. The sequencing sample was made of blood. These receptors were obtained from a girl between 10 and 17 years old with multiple sclerosis. Both conserved end residues are trimmed from each CDR3. D genes are given only for firm matches.

j_call d_call v_call cdr3_aa
NA TRBD1 TRBV20-1 SAARPRTGGLNEQY
TRBJ2-5 NA TRBV12-3/TRBV12-4 ASSPGGRHEQY
TRBJ2-2 TRBD1 TRBV4-1 ASSQGDRDTGELF
TRBJ2-5 TRBD1 TRBV6-6 ASSFRQGMRETQY
TRBJ2-7 TRBD1 TRBV7-9 ASRSTTGSHEQY
TRBJ2-5 NA TRBV27 ASKGRVQY
TRBJ1-5 NA TRBV29-1 SVEVGGDSNQPQH
TRBJ2-6 NA TRBV27 ASSLYRVYRSSGANVLT
TRBJ1-2 TRBD1 TRBV6-5 ASNSGGDLGYT
TRBJ2-7 NA TRBV6-1 ASKVNFYEQY
TRBJ2-7 NA TRBV21-1 ASSTMDSRFLFYSYEQY
TRBJ1-1 TRBD1 TRBV20-1 SARPGQGHTEAF
TRBJ2-7 NA TRBV12-3/TRBV12-4 ATSVGTPREQY
TRBJ2-5 TRBD2 TRBV7-2 ASSLVGGTSGRAYQETQY
TRBJ2-3 NA TRBV29-1 SVMGRSTDTQY
TRBJ2-7 NA TRBV5-1 ASSFGGSISYEQY
TRBJ2-7 NA TRBV5-1 ASSPEGLHSYEQY
TRBJ2-2 NA TRBV7-8 ASLSSRALVVGGELF